The 21 T cell receptor beta chains below come from one sample, sequenced in a study of T cells in localized non-small cell lung cancer. Clones were sequenced by immunoSEQ multiplex PCR, and TCRdb holds only the in-frame ones, with some missing. Here the sample spans about 41,000 clones, almost 90% being singletons. This specimen consisted of peripheral blood, obtained before any cancer treatment. The receptors here all came from an older female donor with stage I squamous cell lung carcinoma.

This chain uses TRBV6-5 with TRBJ1-2; D gene ambiguous. Trimming removed 2 bases from V and 4 bases from J, with 11 bases in between. In germline, CDR1 is MNHEY, CDR2 SVGAGI. The CDR3 runs to 14 residues. CDR3 DNA sequence: TGTGCCAGCAGTTACGAGCCCCGTACCTATGGCTACACCTTC. Translated: CASSYEPRTYGYTF.

The chain uses TRBV27 and TRBJ2-7; 10 nucleotides align to TRBD1. Germline CDR1 reads MNHEY; CDR2 reads SMNVEV (reference sequence). The CDR3 is 14 amino acids. J gave up 5 bases and V 5 bases, and 6 bases lay outside the gene matches. The CDR3 DNA is TGTGCCAGCAGTCCCCGGACAGGGGGGGACGAGCAGTACTTC. It encodes CASSPRTGGDEQYF.

This chain uses TRBV29-1 with TRBJ2-1, with 12 bases aligning to TRBD1. J was trimmed by 10 bases and V by 1 base; bases with no gene match: 2. The CDR3 covers 13 residues. CDR1 SQVTM and CDR2 ANQGSEA come from the germline V gene. CDR3 DNA: TGCAGCGTTGAAGGGGACAGGGGGCGGGAGCAGTTCTTC. It codes for CSVEGDRGREQFF.

This clone was detected only once. The V and J genes are TRBV6-6 and TRBJ2-1; 7 nucleotides agree with TRBD1. This CDR3 is built from 13 residues. Losses at the gene ends were 0 bases for V and 9 bases for J; bases not matched to a gene: 2. Per the germline V gene, CDR1 is MNHNY and CDR2 is SVGAGI (reference sequence). This CDR3 reads CASSYSQGTEQFF. The CDR3 DNA follows: TGTGCCAGCAGTTACTCACAGGGGACTGAGCAGTTCTTC.

The genes are TRBV5-1 and TRBJ2-3, with D maybe TRBD2 (5 bases). Germline V gene data show CDR1 as SGHRS and CDR2 as YFSETQ. Trimming removed 1 base at V and 2 bases at J, with 8 bases between. The CDR3 runs 14 residues. The CDR3 nucleotides are TGCGCCAGCAGCTTGCGGGAAGCCACAGATACGCAGTATTTT. Protein sequence: CASSLREATDTQYF.

The DNA for the CDR3 is TGTGCCAGCAGCCCCACAAGGGATACGCAGTATTTT. Translated, it gives CASSPTRDTQYF. J is TRBJ2-3 and V is TRBV7-8, with D unresolved. From germline, CDR1 is SGHVS and CDR2 FQNEAQ. The CDR3 consists of 12 residues. V lost 5 bases and J 6 bases, leaving 9 bases between the germline ends.

This clone was counted once. The chain links TRBV2 to TRBJ2-5, with D hard to call. The ends were cut back, 4 bases at V and 2 bases at J, with 11 bases in the middle. Germline V gives CDR1 SNHLY, CDR2 FYNNEI. The CDR3 sequence is 14 residues long. The CDR3 DNA reads TGTGCCAGCAGTGTGAAGCGCCTACAAGAGACCCAGTACTTC. Protein product: CASSVKRLQETQYF.

The chain couples TRBV5-1 to TRBJ2-1; D may be TRBD1 (5 bases). The V gene lost 4 bases and the J gene lost 0 bases, with 20 bases spanning the gap. The CDR3 is made up of 18 amino acids. The germline V gene has CDR1 SGHRS and CDR2 YFSETQ. CDR3 amino acids: CASSIPQSRASSYNEQFF. The CDR3 DNA follows: TGCGCCAGCAGCATCCCCCAAAGCAGGGCAAGCTCCTACAATGAGCAGTTCTTC.

The genes are TRBV5-1 and TRBJ1-3; no clear D gene. CDR3 length: 14 amino acids. Germline CDR1 SGHRS, CDR2 YFSETQ. V lost 2 bases to trimming and J lost 3 bases, with 9 bases between them. The CDR3 here is CASSFEGIGNTIYF. The CDR3 DNA follows: TGCGCCAGCAGCTTTGAAGGAATTGGAAACACCATATATTTT.

The J gene is TRBJ1-2, the V gene TRBV29-1; D unclear. With 6 bases removed from V and 0 bases from J, the gap between germline ends came to 8 bases. This CDR3 has 12 residues. CDR1 and CDR2 (germline): SQVTM, ANQGSEA. The CDR3 bases are TGCAGCGTGGACCTGCCTAACTATGGCTACACCTTC. Its translation: CSVDLPNYGYTF.

The gene calls are TRBV19 and TRBJ2-1, with 8 bases identical to TRBD2. The CDR3 has 16 amino acids. Germline V gene lookup returns CDR1 LNHDA and CDR2 SQIVND (reference sequence). V trimming: 7 bases; J trimming: 1 base; junction bases outside the gene matches: 9. DNA of the CDR3: TGTGCCAGTACTAGTTCGGGAGGGGGATCCTACAATGAGCAGTTCTTC. Protein product: CASTSSGGGSYNEQFF.

The chain uses TRBV18 and TRBJ1-3; D remains unclear. The CDR3 totals 13 residues. V lost 0 bases and J lost 2, with 2 bases in between. Germline CDR1 KGHSH, CDR2 LQKENI. In DNA form, the CDR3 reads TGTGCCAGCTCACCACCGGCTGGAAACACCATATATTTT. Translated, it gives CASSPPAGNTIYF.

This clone has only one observation. The CDR3 is CAWSLIAGVYEQYF. CDR3 nucleotides: TGTGCCTGGAGTTTAATAGCGGGAGTGTACGAGCAGTACTTC. This sequence joins TRBV30 and TRBJ2-7; TRBD2 matches 9 bases. The germline V gene encodes CDR1 GTSNPN and CDR2 SVGIG (reference sequence). This CDR3 spans 14 amino acids. Trimming removed 2 bases from V and 4 bases from J; junction bases left unmatched: 6.

This chain joins TRBV29-1 and TRBJ2-1, with 8 bases that match TRBD2. Germline trimming cut 6 bases from V and 9 bases from J; bases unmatched to any gene: 10. The CDR3 loop spans 13 amino acids. Germline-derived CDR1 and CDR2 are SQVTM and ANQGSEA. The CDR3 nucleotides read TGCAGCGTGAGAGTAGCGGGGATGGGTGAGCAGTTCTTC. Translation gives CSVRVAGMGEQFF.

The count of this clone is one. The gene calls are TRBV9 and TRBJ2-3; no reliable D call. Germline values: CDR1 SGDLS, CDR2 YYNGEE. The V and J ends lost 0 bases and 2 bases respectively, with 4 bases between them. The CDR3 is 13 residues long. The CDR3 sequence: CASSVGLTDTQYF. Here the CDR3 DNA reads TGTGCCAGCAGCGTAGGCCTCACAGATACGCAGTATTTT.

J is TRBJ2-3 and V is TRBV6-5; D unresolved. The length of the CDR3 is 14 residues. CDR1 MNHEY and CDR2 SVGAGI come from the germline V gene. V was shortened by 2 bases and J by 0 bases, with 6 bases between the two germline ends. The CDR3 sequence is CASSYGKSTDTQYF. The CDR3 nucleotides are TGTGCCAGCAGTTACGGAAAGAGCACAGATACGCAGTATTTT.

The chain combines TRBV14 with TRBJ2-3; TRBD2 aligns across 15 bases. The CDR3 sequence is 17 residues long. J was trimmed by 4 bases and V by 4 bases; bases with no gene match: 6. Germline CDR1 is SGHDN and CDR2 is FVKESK. CDR3 region: CASSLGLAGGIADTQYF. CDR3 sequence (DNA): TGTGCCAGCAGCCTCGGACTAGCGGGAGGGATCGCAGATACGCAGTATTTT. The full variable domain, with the rest looked up from reference TRBV14 and TRBJ2-3, is EAGVTQFPSHSVIEKGQTVTLRCDPISGHDNLYWYRRVMGKEIKFLLHFVKESKQDESGMPNNRFLAERTGGTYSTLKVQPAELEDSGVYFCASSLGLAGGIADTQYFGPGTRLTVL.

This clone has more than one count but fewer than ten. This sequence joins TRBV29-1 and TRBJ2-4; D is uncertain. The CDR3 consists of 15 residues. Germline lookup yields CDR1 SQVTM and CDR2 ANQGSEA. The germline V and J ends were trimmed by 5 bases and 7 bases, with 21 bases remaining between them. Written as DNA, the CDR3 is TGCAGCGTTCAGTCGGCAGACGGTCCGTGGAACATTCAGTACTTC. It translates to CSVQSADGPWNIQYF.

The chain carries TRBV7-9 and TRBJ2-7; 10 nucleotides agree with TRBD2. The length of the CDR3 is 16 residues. V lost 0 bases to trimming and J lost 4 bases; unmatched junction nucleotides: 6. Looked up from germline, CDR1 is SEHNR and CDR2 is FQNEAQ (reference sequence). The DNA of the CDR3 is TGTGCCAGCAGCTTAGCGGTAGGGACTAGCGCTTACGAGCAGTACTTC. Translation gives CASSLAVGTSAYEQYF.

This chain connects TRBV4-2 to TRBJ2-5; 8 bases fit TRBD2. The CDR3 covers 18 residues. With V trimmed by 0 bases and J by 1 base, 10 bases remained unmatched. The germline V gene encodes CDR1 LGHNA and CDR2 YNFKEQ. The CDR3 coding sequence is TGTGCCAGCAGCCAAGATGGAGGACTAGCAGAGATCCAAGAGACCCAGTACTTC. It translates to CASSQDGGLAEIQETQYF.

The V call is TRBV2, the J call TRBJ2-5; possibly TRBD1 for D (6 bases). The germline V gene has CDR1 SNHLY and CDR2 FYNNEI. This CDR3 spans 14 amino acids. Trimming removed 5 bases from V and 1 base from J, with 11 bases in between. DNA for the CDR3: TGTGCCAGCAGTACCGGGACATCCCAAGAGACCCAGTACTTC. Its translation is CASSTGTSQETQYF.